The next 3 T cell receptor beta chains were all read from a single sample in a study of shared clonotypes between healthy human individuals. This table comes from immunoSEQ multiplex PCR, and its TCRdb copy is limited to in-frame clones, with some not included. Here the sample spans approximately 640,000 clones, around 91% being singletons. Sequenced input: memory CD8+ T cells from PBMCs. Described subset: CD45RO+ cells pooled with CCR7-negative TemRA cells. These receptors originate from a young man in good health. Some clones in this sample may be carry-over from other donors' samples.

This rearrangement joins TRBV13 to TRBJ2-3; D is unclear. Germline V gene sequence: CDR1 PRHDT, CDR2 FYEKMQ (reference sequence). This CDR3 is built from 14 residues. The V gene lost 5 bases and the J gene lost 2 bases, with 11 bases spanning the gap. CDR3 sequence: CASSPPTNTDTQYF. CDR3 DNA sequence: TGTGCCAGCAGCCCGCCTACTAACACAGATACGCAGTATTTT.

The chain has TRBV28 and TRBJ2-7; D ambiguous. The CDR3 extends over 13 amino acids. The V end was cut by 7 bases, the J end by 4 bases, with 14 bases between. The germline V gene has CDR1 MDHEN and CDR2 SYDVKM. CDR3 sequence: CASTSLLGYEQYF. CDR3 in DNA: TGTGCCAGCACCTCTCTCCTTGGGTACGAGCAGTACTTC. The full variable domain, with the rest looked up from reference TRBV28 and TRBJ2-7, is DVKVTQSSRYLVKRTGEKVFLECVQDMDHENMFWYRQDPGLGLRLIYFSYDVKMKEKGDIPEGYSVSREKKERFSLILESASTNQTSMYLCASTSLLGYEQYFGPGTRLTVT.

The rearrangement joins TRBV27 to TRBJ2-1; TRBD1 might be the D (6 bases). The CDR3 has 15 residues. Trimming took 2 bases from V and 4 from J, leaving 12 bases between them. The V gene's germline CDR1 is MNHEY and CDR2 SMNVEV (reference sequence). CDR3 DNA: TGTGCCAGCAGTTTAGATGGGGGCGCATACAATGAGCAGTTCTTC. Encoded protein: CASSLDGGAYNEQFF.